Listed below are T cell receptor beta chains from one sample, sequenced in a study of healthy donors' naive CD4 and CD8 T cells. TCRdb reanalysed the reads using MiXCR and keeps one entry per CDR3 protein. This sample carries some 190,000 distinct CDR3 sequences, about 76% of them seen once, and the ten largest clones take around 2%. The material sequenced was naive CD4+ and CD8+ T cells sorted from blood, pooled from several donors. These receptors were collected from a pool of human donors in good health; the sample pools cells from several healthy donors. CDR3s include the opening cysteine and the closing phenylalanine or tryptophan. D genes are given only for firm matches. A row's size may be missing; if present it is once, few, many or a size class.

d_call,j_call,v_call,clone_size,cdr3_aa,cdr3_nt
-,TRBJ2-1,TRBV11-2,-,CASSLDPGSYNEQFF,TGTGCCAGCAGCTTAGACCCGGGCTCCTACAATGAGCAGTTCTTC
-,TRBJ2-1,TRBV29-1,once,CSVRGERVYNEQFF,TGCAGCGTACGCGGGGAACGGGTGTACAATGAGCAGTTCTTC
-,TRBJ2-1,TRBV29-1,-,CSPGIQGYNEQFF,TGCAGCCCCGGGATACAGGGCTACAATGAGCAGTTCTTC
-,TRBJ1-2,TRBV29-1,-,CSVEDEGSRYTF,TGCAGCGTTGAAGATGAGGGGAGTCGCTACACCTTC
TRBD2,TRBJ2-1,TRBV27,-,CASSGALTSGPYNEQFF,TGTGCCAGCAGTGGAGCCCTCACTAGCGGCCCCTACAATGAGCAGTTCTTC
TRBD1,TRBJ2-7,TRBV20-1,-,CSAGGPGQETGEQYF,TGCAGTGCTGGCGGACCGGGACAGGAAACGGGCGAGCAGTACTTC
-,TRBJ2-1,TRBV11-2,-,CASSLGVNNEQFF,TGTGCCAGCAGCTTGGGCGTCAACAATGAGCAGTTCTTC
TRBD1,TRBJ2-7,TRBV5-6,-,CASSLMGTGLVEQYF,TGTGCCAGCAGCTTGATGGGGACAGGGCTAGTCGAGCAGTACTTC
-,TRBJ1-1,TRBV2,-,CASSAYRGSEAFF,TGTGCCAGCAGCGCCTATCGCGGGAGTGAAGCTTTCTTT
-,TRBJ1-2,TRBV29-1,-,CSVEDRGQPANYGYTF,TGCAGCGTTGAAGATCGTGGACAGCCCGCTAACTATGGCTACACCTTC
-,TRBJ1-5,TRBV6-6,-,CASDDPEGPQHF,TGTGCCAGCGATGACCCAGAGGGACCCCAGCATTTT
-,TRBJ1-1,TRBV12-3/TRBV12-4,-,CASSPHRESLSTEAFF,TGTGCCAGCAGCCCACACCGGGAGAGTCTATCGACTGAAGCTTTCTTT
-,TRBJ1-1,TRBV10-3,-,CAISEFTNRFEAFF,TGTGCCATCAGTGAGTTTACCAACAGGTTTGAAGCTTTCTTT
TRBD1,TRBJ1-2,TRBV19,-,CASSPGQVAYGYTF,TGTGCCAGTAGTCCCGGACAGGTTGCCTATGGCTACACCTTC
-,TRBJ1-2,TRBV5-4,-,CASSRSMNYGYTF,TGTGCCAGCAGCCGAAGTATGAACTATGGCTACACCTTC
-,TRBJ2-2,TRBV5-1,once,CASSSDYATGELFF,TGCGCCAGCAGCTCTGACTACGCCACCGGGGAGCTGTTTTTT
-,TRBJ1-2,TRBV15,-,CATSRDSHSFTGYTF,TGTGCCACCAGCAGAGATTCTCACAGTTTCACTGGCTACACCTTC
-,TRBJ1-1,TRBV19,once,CASSIVDRGNTEAFF,TGTGCCAGTAGTATAGTAGATCGGGGGAACACTGAAGCTTTCTTT
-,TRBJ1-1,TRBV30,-,CAWRGVFMNTEAFF,TGTGCCTGGAGGGGAGTTTTCATGAACACTGAAGCTTTCTTT
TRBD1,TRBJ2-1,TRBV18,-,CASSPYRGTGNEQFF,TGTGCCAGCTCACCATATAGGGGGACAGGCAATGAGCAGTTCTTC
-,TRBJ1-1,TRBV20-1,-,CSARPGESMNTEAFF,TGCAGTGCTAGGCCCGGGGAATCCATGAACACTGAAGCTTTCTTT
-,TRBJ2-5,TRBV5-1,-,CASSLDGTAEETQYF,TGCGCCAGCAGCTTGGATGGTACGGCTGAAGAGACCCAGTACTTC
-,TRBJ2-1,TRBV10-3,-,CASSYSRVARHSF,TGTGCCAGCAGTTACTCGAGGGTAGCCCGACACTCCTTC
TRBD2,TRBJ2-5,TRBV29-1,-,CSVDRGGGPFQETQYF,TGCAGCGTTGACCGGGGCGGGGGGCCCTTCCAAGAGACCCAGTACTTC
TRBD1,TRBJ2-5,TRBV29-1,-,CSVRTGSLETQYF,TGCAGCGTTCGGACAGGCTCTTTAGAGACCCAGTACTTC
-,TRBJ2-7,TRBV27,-,CASSSQRERPDEQYF,TGTGCCAGCAGTTCCCAACGAGAGCGCCCTGACGAGCAGTACTTC
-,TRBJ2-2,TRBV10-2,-,CASPGRNTGELFF,TGCGCCAGCCCCGGGAGGAACACCGGGGAGCTGTTTTTT
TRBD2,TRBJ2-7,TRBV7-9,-,CASSLGEGLAAYEQYF,TGTGCCAGCAGCTTAGGAGAGGGACTAGCGGCATACGAGCAGTACTTC
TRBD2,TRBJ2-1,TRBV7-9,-,CASSPPGTSGSGYEQFF,TGTGCCAGCAGCCCTCCCGGGACTAGCGGGAGTGGGTATGAGCAGTTCTTC
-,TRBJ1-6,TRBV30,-,CAWSRIDRRNSPLHF,TGTGCCTGGAGTAGGATCGACAGGAGGAATTCACCCCTCCACTTT
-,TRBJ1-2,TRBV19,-,CASSITYDGTNYGYTF,TGTGCCAGTAGTATCACCTATGACGGAACTAACTATGGCTACACCTTC
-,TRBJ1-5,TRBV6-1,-,CASSEGGPDQPQHF,TGTGCCAGCAGTGAAGGAGGACCCGATCAGCCCCAGCATTTT
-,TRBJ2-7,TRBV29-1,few,CSVVRDSSYEQYF,TGCAGCGTTGTGCGGGACAGCTCCTACGAGCAGTACTTC
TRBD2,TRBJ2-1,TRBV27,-,CASRDGASGYNEQFF,TGTGCCAGCAGGGATGGGGCTAGCGGCTACAATGAGCAGTTCTTC
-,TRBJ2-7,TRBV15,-,CATSGPARDEQYF,TGTGCCACCTCCGGCCCAGCAAGGGACGAGCAGTACTTC